These T cell receptor beta chains were read from a single sample in a study of cytomegalovirus exposure and HLA in healthy donors. Assay used: immunoSEQ multiplex PCR; TCRdb lists only in-frame clones, some missing. The sample records 220,000 or so clones, roughly four fifths being singletons. Material for sequencing was PBMCs. These receptors were obtained from a woman aged 40 to 55 in good health and CMV-seronegative. Both conserved end residues are trimmed from each CDR3.

J gene	V gene	CDR3 protein
TRBJ1-5	TRBV28	ASSSVQTGYYNQPQH
TRBJ1-5	TRBV2	ASSERRQGSNQPQH
TRBJ2-7	TRBV9	ASSVDAGFGSEQY
TRBJ2-1	TRBV28	ASTHSLGTGNYNEQF
TRBJ1-2	TRBV9	ASSVAEGAYGYT
TRBJ2-5	TRBV6-1	ASTTSGRAVRDQY
TRBJ2-7	TRBV7-9	ASSPDGTSGRRSYEQY
TRBJ1-2	TRBV28	ASSSTGARGYT
TRBJ1-2	TRBV6-4	ASRPGQANYGYT
TRBJ1-2	TRBV19	ASSIWTSGEGYT
TRBJ2-1	TRBV6-4	ASSREVGYNEQF
NA	TRBV27	ASSFGLAVSYEQY
TRBJ1-1	TRBV18	ASSDQQGAPGTEAF
TRBJ1-5	TRBV27	ASSLAGWNQPQH
TRBJ1-1	TRBV7-9	ASSSGGTEAF
TRBJ1-2	TRBV6-5	ASKEGGGNYGYT
TRBJ2-7	TRBV18	ASSPAGRTSYEQY
TRBJ2-7	TRBV14	ASSSQGVRTYEQY
TRBJ1-1	TRBV29-1	SAQGDTEAF
TRBJ1-1	TRBV2	ASSDVTGTLKGAF
TRBJ2-7	TRBV5-1	ASSRERQGQQY
TRBJ2-7	TRBV4-1	ASSQRRLTGGPSYEQY
TRBJ2-2	TRBV30	AWSGGLGTGELF
TRBJ2-1	TRBV7-7	ASSSGLLYNEQF
TRBJ2-5	TRBV9	ASSVFPDSFQETQY
TRBJ2-3	TRBV7-8	ASSLALVQGRGTDTQY
TRBJ2-3	TRBV14	ASSQAGTSGEDTQY
TRBJ2-7	TRBV28	ASRAEALGEQY
TRBJ1-1	TRBV5-1	ASSGYTGETEAF
TRBJ2-7	TRBV5-4	ASSLGQYVIYEQY
TRBJ2-3	TRBV30	ATTRIDTQY
TRBJ2-1	TRBV19	ASTSAPGTGPYNEQF
TRBJ2-7	TRBV5-1	ASSLLPGQKTYEQY
TRBJ2-5	TRBV10-3	AISAPTGQETQY
TRBJ1-3	TRBV2	ASLGQPISGNTIY
TRBJ2-7	TRBV2	ASSEETGGQY
TRBJ2-7	TRBV27	ASSLFGEQY
TRBJ2-1	TRBV28	ASSFRGEYDEQF
TRBJ2-3	TRBV30	ACSSGSAADTQY
TRBJ2-5	TRBV11-2	ASSPRTAETQY
TRBJ1-4	TRBV27	ASSLSVGEGEKLF
TRBJ2-7	TRBV6-5	ASSYYQGSYEQY
TRBJ2-2	TRBV6-1	ASSVRGENTGELF
TRBJ1-2	TRBV28	ASTTPTGNYGYT
TRBJ2-7	TRBV7-6	ASSPGTANQVYEQY
TRBJ2-6	TRBV7-8	ASGDRGTGANVLT
TRBJ1-2	TRBV2	ASSVNSGGNYT
TRBJ2-1	TRBV7-9	ASSRGLAGDNEQF